Listed below are T cell receptor beta chains from one sample, sequenced in a study of T cells in Graves' hyperthyroidism and ophthalmopathy. Each CDR3 protein gets one entry after TCRdb re-called the multiplex PCR reads with MiXCR. The table shows around 580,000 distinct CDR3 sequences, with approximately 15% occurring only once. The sequenced material came from blood. These receptors were obtained from a woman aged 18-29 years with Graves' hyperthyroidism. Both conserved end residues are part of each CDR3. A D gene is named only where the DNA matches it firmly. Clone size is shown for a subset of rows, as once, few, many or a class of expanded clone.

CDR3 length	clone size	V gene	J gene	D gene	CDR3 protein	CDR3 DNA
15	many	TRBV20-1	TRBJ2-1	TRBD2	CSAHTAGGQGKEQFF	TGCAGTGCCCATACAGCGGGAGGGCAGGGTAAAGAGCAGTTCTTC
15	few	TRBV6-5	TRBJ2-5	TRBD2	CASSYLGGDRETQYF	TGTGCCAGCAGTTACTTGGGAGGGGACCGAGAGACCCAGTACTTC
12	-	TRBV27	TRBJ1-4	-	CASRQGGEKLFF	TGTGCCAGCAGACAGGGTGGAGAAAAACTGTTTTTT
16	few	TRBV6-2/TRBV6-3	TRBJ2-7	-	CASSDLGQGGSYEQYF	TGTGCCAGCAGTGACTTGGGGCAGGGAGGTTCCTACGAGCAGTACTTC
13	-	TRBV4-3	TRBJ2-7	-	CASSPDRSYEQYF	TGCGCCAGCAGCCCAGACCGCAGTTACGAGCAGTACTTC
14	many	TRBV11-2	TRBJ2-1	-	CASSQTKSYNEQFF	TGTGCCAGCAGCCAGACTAAATCCTACAATGAGCAGTTCTTC
16	many	TRBV20-1	TRBJ2-7	-	CSATLGEGSTPYEQYF	TGCAGTGCTACCCTGGGTGAGGGATCAACCCCCTACGAGCAGTACTTC
16	-	TRBV7-9	TRBJ1-2	TRBD1	CASSSPSRDRHYGYTF	TGTGCCAGCAGCTCCCCTTCCCGGGACAGACACTATGGCTACACCTTC
13	few	TRBV29-1	TRBJ1-1	-	CSDRTLPNTEAFF	TGCAGCGACCGAACTCTACCGAACACTGAAGCTTTCTTT
12	few	TRBV19	TRBJ2-1	-	CASSITGTEQFF	TGTGCCAGTAGTATAACCGGGACAGAGCAGTTCTTC
14	many	TRBV7-9	TRBJ2-7	-	CASSRRTGPYEQYF	TGTGCCAGCAGCCGGCGAACAGGTCCCTACGAGCAGTACTTC
16	many	TRBV7-2	TRBJ2-3	TRBD2	CASSLVSSGGTDTQYF	TGTGCCAGCAGCTTAGTGTCTAGCGGGGGCACAGATACGCAGTATTTT
13	few	TRBV28	TRBJ2-7	-	CASSNHLLDEQYF	TGTGCCAGCAGTAATCACCTGCTGGACGAGCAGTACTTC
15	many	TRBV18	TRBJ1-2	-	CASSPVAGPRGGYTF	TGTGCCAGCTCACCGGTGGCAGGGCCCCGGGGCGGCTACACCTTC
15	-	TRBV20-1	TRBJ2-7	TRBD1	CSARDDRETSYEQYF	TGCAGTGCTAGGGACGACAGGGAAACTTCCTACGAGCAGTACTTC
15	-	TRBV20-1	TRBJ1-1	-	CSARGALRSGTEAFF	TGCAGTGCTAGAGGGGCCCTACGATCCGGGACTGAAGCTTTCTTT